One sample yielded the 5 T cell receptor beta chains listed below, sequenced in a study of blood T cell repertoires in COVID-19. The assay was immunoSEQ multiplex PCR, and TCRdb's table has in-frame clones only and misses some. Of over 150,000 clones listed, 75% to 90% are singletons. Input material: peripheral blood. These receptors were taken from a woman aged 55-69 years with acute or convalescent COVID-19.

This chain connects TRBV18 to TRBJ1-3; maybe TRBD1 (6 bases). Germline CDR1 KGHSH, CDR2 LQKENI. The CDR3 sequence is 17 residues long. Trimming left V 1 base short and J 0 bases short, with 13 bases between. The CDR3 spells CASSPLDSASSGNTIYF. Here the CDR3 DNA reads TGTGCCAGCTCACCACTGGACAGCGCAAGCTCTGGAAACACCATATATTTT.

V usage is TRBV5-4 and J usage is TRBJ2-3; maybe TRBD2 (7 bases). V shed 6 bases and J shed 1 base, with 15 bases lying between them. Germline CDR1 and CDR2: SGHNT and YYREEE (reference sequence). The CDR3 extends over 15 amino acids. The CDR3, as DNA: TGTGCCAGCAATCTTTGGGGGGGCGGCACAGATACGCAGTATTTT. Its protein product is CASNLWGGGTDTQYF.

This clone has just one count. The rearrangement uses TRBV15 and TRBJ2-3, with 11 bases identical to TRBD2. V dropped 2 bases and J dropped 11; count of bases not matched to a gene: 6. The CDR3 contains 14 residues. CDR1 is LNHNV and CDR2 is YYDKDF in the germline V gene (reference sequence). This chain's CDR3 is CATSRLAGGPRQYF. CDR3 in DNA: TGTGCCACCAGCAGACTAGCGGGGGGCCCCCGGCAGTATTTT.

The chain has TRBV6-5 and TRBJ1-2; D may be TRBD1 (5 bases). CDR1 is MNHEY, CDR2 SVGAGI, per germline. This CDR3 is built from 13 residues. V lost 7 bases to trimming and J lost 5 bases, with 14 bases between them. The CDR3 is CASTLDRAYGYTF. In nucleotides, the CDR3 is TGTGCCAGCACTCTCGACAGAGCATATGGCTACACCTTC.

This clone has just a few counts. The chain links TRBV30 to TRBJ1-2; D is unresolved. The germline gives CDR1 GTSNPN, CDR2 SVGIG (reference sequence). V was clipped by 4 bases and J by 2 bases, with 5 bases between them. There are 11 residues in the CDR3. CDR3 coding DNA: TGTGCCTGGACCCGGAACTATGGCTACACCTTC. Translating gives CAWTRNYGYTF.